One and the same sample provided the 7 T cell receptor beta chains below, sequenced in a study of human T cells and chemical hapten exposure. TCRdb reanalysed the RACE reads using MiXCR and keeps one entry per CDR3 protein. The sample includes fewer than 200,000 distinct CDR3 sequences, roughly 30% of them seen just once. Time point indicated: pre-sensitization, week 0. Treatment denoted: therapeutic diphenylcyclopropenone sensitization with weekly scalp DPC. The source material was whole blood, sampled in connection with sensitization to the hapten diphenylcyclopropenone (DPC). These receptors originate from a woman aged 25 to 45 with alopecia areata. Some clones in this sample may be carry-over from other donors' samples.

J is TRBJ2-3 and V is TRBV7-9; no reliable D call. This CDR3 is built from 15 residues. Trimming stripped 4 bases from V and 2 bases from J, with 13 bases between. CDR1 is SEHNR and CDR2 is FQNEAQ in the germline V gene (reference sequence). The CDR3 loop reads CASSSTAVNTDTQYF. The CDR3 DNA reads TGTGCCAGCAGCTCCACCGCGGTCAACACAGATACGCAGTATTTT.

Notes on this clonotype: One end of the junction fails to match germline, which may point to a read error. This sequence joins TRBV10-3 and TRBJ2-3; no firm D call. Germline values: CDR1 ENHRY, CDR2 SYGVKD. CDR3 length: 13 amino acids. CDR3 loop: CAIRESSTDTQYF. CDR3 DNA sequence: TGTGCCATCAGGGAGTCTAGCACAGATACGCAGTATTTT.

CDR3 protein: CASRNTGAPGNTIYF. Written as DNA, the CDR3 is TGTGCCAGCAGAAATACAGGGGCCCCTGGAAACACCATATATTTT. The rearrangement uses TRBV6-6 and TRBJ1-3, with 7 bases fitting TRBD1. The V gene's germline CDR1 is MNHNY and CDR2 SVGAGI (reference sequence). J lost 2 bases, V lost 6 bases, and 7 bases had no gene match. This CDR3 has 15 amino acids.

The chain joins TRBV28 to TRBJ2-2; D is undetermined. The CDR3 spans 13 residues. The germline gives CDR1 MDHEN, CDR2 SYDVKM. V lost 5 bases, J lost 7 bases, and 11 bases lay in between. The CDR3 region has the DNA TGTGCCAGCAGTCTTCGTGATGTCGGGGAGCTGTTTTTT. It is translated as CASSLRDVGELFF.

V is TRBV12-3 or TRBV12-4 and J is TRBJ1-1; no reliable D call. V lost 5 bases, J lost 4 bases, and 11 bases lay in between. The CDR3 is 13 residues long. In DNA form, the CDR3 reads TGTGCCAGCAGTCCGAGGGTTGTCACTGAAGCTTTCTTT. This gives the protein CASSPRVVTEAFF.

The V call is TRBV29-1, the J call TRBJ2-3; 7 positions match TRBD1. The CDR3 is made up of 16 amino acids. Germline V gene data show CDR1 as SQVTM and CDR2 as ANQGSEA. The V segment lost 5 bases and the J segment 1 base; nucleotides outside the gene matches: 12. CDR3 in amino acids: CSVPRGLGGGTDTQYF. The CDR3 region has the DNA TGCAGCGTTCCCAGGGGGTTGGGTGGCGGCACAGATACGCAGTATTTT.

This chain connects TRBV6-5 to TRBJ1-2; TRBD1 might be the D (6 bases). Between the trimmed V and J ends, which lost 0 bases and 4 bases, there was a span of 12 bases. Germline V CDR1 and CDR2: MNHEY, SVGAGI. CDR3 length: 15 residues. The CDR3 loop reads CASSYSVQGGYGYTF. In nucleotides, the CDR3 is TGTGCCAGCAGTTACTCGGTACAGGGTGGCTATGGCTACACCTTC.